This T cell receptor beta chain was obtained from a study of T cell clonality in common variable immunodeficiency. Notes on the study in general: Fewer TCRbeta clones were shared among CVID subjects than controls. T cell subpopulation sequencing would be needed to explain CVID clonality. Reportedly, TCR beta sequences from common variable immunodeficiency showed fewer deletions and N-nucleotide insertions.

No CVID subject was ill or on immunomodulatory drugs when sampled. Equal genomic DNA amounts from CVID and control samples were sequenced. The method was immunoSEQ multiplex PCR; TCRdb's version includes in-frame clones alone and lacks a portion of them. Altogether roughly 32,000 clones were found in the sample, and no singletons occur. The CDR3 is made up of 12 amino acids. V lost 6 bases and J 1 base, leaving 7 bases between the germline ends. The germline V gene encodes CDR1 ENHRY and CDR2 SYGVKD. This clone was detected a few times. Its specificity is unknown. The read is 3 residues too short to cover the CDR3 end, so that end is filled in from the germline J gene.

Sequenced input: peripheral blood mononuclear cells. This chain connects TRBV10-3 to TRBJ2-7; D remains unclear. The clonotype was recovered from a human donor with common variable immunodeficiency. The CDR3 sequence: CAIRTYSYEQYF. CDR3 DNA, as far as it was read: TGTGCCATCAGGACTTATTCCTACGAG.